This TCR beta chain emerged from a study of PD-1 blockade in classical Hodgkin lymphoma. Every patient experienced relapse after autologous stem cell transplantation, and brentuximab vedotin exposure varied. Responses achieved at best were complete response, partial response or progressive disease. Study results and limitations: Diversity in CD4+ TCRs, unlike that measured in CD8+ TCRs, had risen significantly by C4D1. Baseline TCR diversity was reportedly lower in newly diagnosed patients than in healthy donors. It was reported as lower still in relapsed/refractory patients. Exclusion covered patients beginning nivolumab under 1 year post-ASCT.

On this clone: Its target is not known.

Sequenced by immunoSEQ multiplex PCR; TCRdb stores in-frame clones only, minus some. Counted here are about 36,000 clones, about 70% occurring once; the ten biggest clones make up 13% to 15%. CDR1 KGHSH and CDR2 LQKENI come from the germline V gene. V lost 6 bases and J lost 6; bases outside the gene matches: 5. The CDR3 is made up of 14 amino acids. The chain carries TRBV18 and TRBJ1-6, with 7 bases matching TRBD1. The clonotype comes from a human donor with classical Hodgkin lymphoma. The sample in question was peripheral blood mononuclear cells (PBMCs), obtained before the second cycle of nivolumab. The CDR3 reads CASSLDRVNSPLHF. CDR3 nucleotide sequence: TGTGCCAGCTCCCTTGACAGGGTTAATTCACCCCTCCACTTT.